This T cell receptor beta chain is from a study of T-cell reconstitution after alpha-beta-depleted transplantation in children. Study-wide results and limits: Alpha-beta T cells about two months after transplant reportedly derived from several hundred expanded graft clones. TCRbeta diversity was high at day 60 in some patients (a result of surviving recipient T cells and thymic progenitors). Newly generated T cells supplied most T-cell counts and diversity one year post-transplant.

Losses at the gene ends were 5 bases for V and 2 bases for J; bases not matched to a gene: 7. Germline values: CDR1 SEHNR, CDR2 FQNEAQ (reference sequence). This CDR3 comprises 15 residues. Worth noting for this clonotype: The antigen remains unidentified.

Preparation of the TCRbeta library used unique molecular identifiers. TCRdb re-called the PCR reads with MiXCR, one entry per CDR3 protein. The sample consists of over 150,000 distinct CDR3 sequences, more than 9.5% of them appearing once. The genes are TRBV7-9 and TRBJ2-3, with 7 bases lining up with TRBD2. The sample was PBMCs, taken before TCRalphabeta/CD19-depleted stem cell transplant. The TCR originated in a boy younger than 10 with acute myeloid leukemia, due to receive a stem cell transplant. DNA of the CDR3: TGTGCCAGCAGCCCTCGGGAGGACCTCACAGATACGCAGTATTTT. As protein: CASSPREDLTDTQYF.